This T cell receptor (beta chain) was profiled in a study of long-term antiretroviral therapy in people with HIV. Study-wide findings and caveats: Blood dates from the mid-2000s to the late 2010s, possibly under older ART regimens.

The CDR3 covers 15 residues. CDR1 is SGDLS and CDR2 is YYNGEE in the germline V gene. With 2 bases removed from V and 1 base from J, the gap between germline ends came to 12 bases. Concerning this clone: Its antigen is unidentified.

Each donor had at least one pre-ART and at least two post-ART PBMC samples. With survey level as its setting, the immunoSEQ assay was v3.0. Generated by immunoSEQ multiplex PCR, the TCRdb table keeps only in-frame clones and is missing some. The table has roughly 28,000 clones, nearly 95% seen once. Material: unsorted PBMCs, obtained 6.2 years after starting antiretroviral therapy. V and J are TRBV9 and TRBJ2-5; TRBD2 might be the D (5 bases). The TCR sequence derives from a man aged 40-49 years with HIV. The CDR3 DNA reads as TGTGCCAGCAGCGTCGGACTTCTACCCCAAGAGACCCAGTACTTC. Translated: CASSVGLLPQETQYF.